This entry lists 23 T cell receptor beta chains sequenced from one sample in a study of Ad26.COV2.S vaccination and SARS-CoV-2 variants. Noted treatment: about 20 received Ad26.COV2.S at low or high dose, single or two shots; about 5 received placebo; per-sample allocation not given. The investigators took samples on day 63 after the first vaccine or placebo injection. Some clones are missing from TCRdb's copy, which holds only in-frame ones; the method was immunoSEQ multiplex PCR. The profile covers about 350,000 clones, with approximately 90% appearing a single time and 5% taken by the ten largest. The specimen was peripheral blood, collected in a trial of Ad26.COV2.S vaccine versus placebo. These receptors all come from a person aged 18 to 59 who received the Ad26.COV2.S COVID-19 vaccine or a placebo.

The rearrangement joins TRBV19 to TRBJ2-1; TRBD2 aligns across 11 bases. This CDR3 has 15 amino acids. Germline CDR1 LNHDA, CDR2 SQIVND (reference sequence). The trim removed 8 bases at V and 6 bases at J, leaving 9 bases unmatched. CDR3 residues: CASSETSGGPNEQFF. The CDR3 DNA follows: TGTGCCAGTTCAGAAACTAGCGGGGGCCCCAATGAGCAGTTCTTC.

V and J are TRBV6-4 and TRBJ2-7, with TRBD2 identical over 7 bases. Trimming cost V 2 bases and J 6 bases; bases outside gene matches: 10. Germline values: CDR1 MRHNA, CDR2 SNTAGT. This CDR3 is built from 15 residues. CDR3 loop: CASSDHPETSREQYF. The CDR3 DNA is TGTGCCAGCAGTGACCACCCGGAGACTAGCCGCGAGCAGTACTTC.

This chain links TRBV28 with TRBJ1-1, with a possible D match to TRBD1 (5 bases). The CDR3 runs to 14 residues. Germline V CDR1 and CDR2: MDHEN, SYDVKM. The V end lost 4 bases, the J end lost 1 base, and 10 bases lay between the germline ends. DNA of the CDR3: TGTGCCAGCAGTTGGGGACGGCGGAACACTGAAGCTTTCTTT. Residues: CASSWGRRNTEAFF.

V gene TRBV19 combines with J gene TRBJ2-7; 7 bases are shared with TRBD2. After removal of 5 bases from V and 4 bases from J, the junction contained 8 bases not matched to a gene. The length of the CDR3 is 14 residues. Germline CDR1 and CDR2: LNHDA and SQIVND (reference sequence). This CDR3 reads CASSSYGGRYEQYF. CDR3 bases: TGTGCCAGTAGTTCCTACGGGGGGAGGTACGAGCAGTACTTC.

The chain couples TRBV5-1 to TRBJ2-7, with unresolved D. The CDR3 consists of 14 residues. Germline loops: CDR1 SGHRS, CDR2 YFSETQ. V was pared by 0 bases and J by 2 bases, with 9 bases between. CDR3 residues: CASSLVVLPYEQYF. The CDR3 DNA reads TGCGCCAGCAGCTTGGTAGTACTTCCCTACGAGCAGTACTTC.

The chain is built from TRBV28 and TRBJ2-3; 10 bases agree with TRBD2. CDR1 MDHEN and CDR2 SYDVKM come from the germline V gene. This CDR3 region has 13 residues. The V and J ends lost 5 bases and 4 bases, in that order; junction bases with no gene match: 0. The CDR3 bases are TGTGCCAGCAGTAGCGGGAGGGCAGATACGCAGTATTTT. Residues: CASSSGRADTQYF.

The table lists this clone with a count of one. The chain combines TRBV12-3 or TRBV12-4 with TRBJ2-2; D ambiguous. This CDR3 has 13 residues. V lost 5 bases and J lost 5, with 9 bases in between. The chain's CDR3 is CASSKGRTGELFF. CDR3 nucleotide sequence: TGTGCCAGCAGTAAGGGAAGAACCGGGGAGCTGTTTTTT.

The V and J genes are TRBV2 and TRBJ1-1; the match to TRBD1 covers 9 bases. This CDR3 has 15 amino acids. Germline V lookup: CDR1 SNHLY, CDR2 FYNNEI. The junction had 8 bases not matched to a gene; V was cut back by 5 bases and J by 4 bases. CDR3 coding DNA: TGTGCCAGCAGTTTGTCGACAGGGGGGGTCACTGAAGCTTTCTTT. The encoded protein is CASSLSTGGVTEAFF.

The chain employs TRBV7-2 and TRBJ2-1, with 10 bases lining up with TRBD2. This CDR3 contains 15 residues. V trimming: 0 bases; J trimming: 9 bases; junction bases outside the gene matches: 5. CDR1 is SGHTA, CDR2 FQGNSA, per germline. The chain's CDR3 is CASSLAAGGQSEQFF. Written as DNA, the CDR3 is TGTGCCAGCAGCTTAGCAGCGGGGGGGCAATCTGAGCAGTTCTTC.

The rearrangement links TRBV5-1 to TRBJ2-2, with 7 nucleotides matching TRBD2. Germline loops: CDR1 SGHRS, CDR2 YFSETQ. With V trimmed by 1 base and J by 1 base, 13 bases remained unmatched. The CDR3 totals 19 residues. The CDR3 sequence: CASSLRFAGEKRNTGELFF. In DNA, the CDR3 is TGCGCCAGCAGCTTGAGGTTCGCGGGGGAGAAACGGAACACCGGGGAGCTGTTTTTT. Based on the CDR3 plus reference TRBV5-1 and TRBJ2-2, the full variable domain is KAGVTQTPRYLIKTRGQQVTLSCSPISGHRSVSWYQQTPGQGLQFLFEYFSETQRNKGNFPGRFSGRQFSNSRSEMNVSTLELGDSALYLCASSLRFAGEKRNTGELFFGEGSRLTVL.

This chain uses TRBV5-1 with TRBJ2-7; the D gene could be TRBD1 or TRBD2 (5 bases each). V dropped 7 bases and J dropped 2 bases, with 13 bases sitting between them. CDR3 length equals 13 residues. In germline, CDR1 is SGHRS, CDR2 YFSETQ. CDR3 DNA: TGCGCCAGCCGGGACCTAGAAGCCTACGAGCAGTACTTC. As protein: CASRDLEAYEQYF.

At least ten counts were recorded for this clone. J is TRBJ1-5 and V is TRBV7-8, with 7 bases identical to TRBD1. The germline gives CDR1 SGHVS, CDR2 FQNEAQ. V was clipped by 1 base and J by 6 bases; unmatched bases: 6. This CDR3 spans 15 amino acids. CDR3 protein: CASSLGQGGGQPQHF. In nucleotides, the CDR3 is TGTGCCAGCAGCTTAGGACAGGGTGGTGGTCAGCCCCAGCATTTT. Drawing the rest from reference TRBV7-8 and TRBJ1-5, the complete variable domain is GAGVSQSPRYKVAKRGQDVALRCDPISGHVSLFWYQQALGQGPEFLTYFQNEAQLDKSGLPSDRFFAERPEGSVSTLKIQRTQQEDSAVYLCASSLGQGGGQPQHFGDGTRLSIL.

J is TRBJ2-2 and V is TRBV12-5; D may be TRBD2 (6 bases). From germline, CDR1 is LGHNT and CDR2 FRNRAP. The V and J ends lost 0 bases and 5 bases respectively, with 28 bases between them. This CDR3 is built from 21 residues. Here the CDR3 DNA reads TGTGCTAGTGGTTTGGTTTGGAGGGTGCGTTGTGCAGGGCTTGTAACCGGGGAGCTGTTTTTT. Translation gives CASGLVWRVRCAGLVTGELFF.

V and J are TRBV18 and TRBJ2-7, with D tentatively TRBD1 (5 bases). V lost 6 bases and J lost 1, with 19 bases in between. The CDR3 extends over 16 amino acids. The germline CDR1 and CDR2 sequences are KGHSH and LQKENI. The CDR3 loop reads CASSGGRGIGSYEQYF. The CDR3 DNA is TGTGCCAGCTCGGGCGGTAGGGGTATAGGGTCCTACGAGCAGTACTTC.

The J gene is TRBJ2-6, the V gene TRBV5-1; perhaps TRBD2 as D (5 bases). This CDR3 has 17 amino acids. V lost 4 bases to trimming and J lost 3 bases, with 17 bases between them. The germline V gene encodes CDR1 SGHRS and CDR2 YFSETQ. Written as DNA, the CDR3 is TGCGCCAGCAGCCCACGGCAGGAGCGGTTTGGGGCCAACGTCCTGACTTTC. The encoded protein is CASSPRQERFGANVLTF.

A single count supports this clone. The chain couples TRBV18 to TRBJ2-5, with 8 bases that match TRBD1. CDR3 size: 14 residues. The junction had 5 bases not matched to a gene; V was cut back by 3 bases and J by 5 bases. CDR1 is KGHSH and CDR2 is LQKENI in the germline V gene. CDR3 sequence: CASSPQGATETQYF. DNA of the CDR3: TGTGCCAGCTCACCCCAGGGGGCTACGGAGACCCAGTACTTC.

J is TRBJ2-2 and V is TRBV2; D not resolved. Trimming removed 6 bases at V and 4 bases at J, with 21 bases between. The CDR3 extends over 17 amino acids. The germline gives CDR1 SNHLY, CDR2 FYNNEI. CDR3 sequence (DNA): TGTGCCAGCAGGCTACGGGCGGCCCGTATCGGCACCGGGGAGCTGTTTTTT. Amino acid sequence: CASRLRAARIGTGELFF.

The rearrangement uses TRBV5-4 and TRBJ2-4, with a possible D match to TRBD1 (5 bases). CDR1 and CDR2 (germline): SGHNT, YYREEE (reference sequence). V lost 0 bases, J lost 5 bases, and 9 bases lay in between. The CDR3 consists of 14 residues. The CDR3, as DNA: TGTGCCAGCAGCTTGGACACCAGGGAAAACATTCAGTACTTC. Protein sequence: CASSLDTRENIQYF. Full variable domain (outside the CDR3, taken from reference TRBV5-4 and TRBJ2-4): ETGVTQSPTHLIKTRGQQVTLRCSSQSGHNTVSWYQQALGQGPQFIFQYYREEENGRGNFPPRFSGLQFPNYSSELNVNALELDDSALYLCASSLDTRENIQYFGAGTRLSVL.

The chain recombines TRBV29-1 with TRBJ1-5, with a tentative D call TRBD1 (5 bases). The CDR3 has 12 amino acids. Per the germline V gene, CDR1 is SQVTM and CDR2 is ANQGSEA. V was trimmed by 5 bases and J by 4 bases, leaving 9 bases between them. CDR3 nucleotides: TGCAGCGTTTCGGGGGGGAATCAGCCCCAGCATTTT. It is translated as CSVSGGNQPQHF.

To note about this clone: The same CDR3 can be traced to other DNA sequences in this sample. Here the CDR3 reads CASSPAGASNQPQHF. In DNA form, the CDR3 reads TGCGCCAGCAGCCCGGCAGGGGCTAGCAATCAGCCCCAGCATTTT. The chain has TRBV5-1 and TRBJ1-5, with D maybe TRBD1 (6 bases). V lost 4 bases and J lost 0, with 11 bases in between. There are 15 residues in the CDR3. Per the germline V gene, CDR1 is SGHRS and CDR2 is YFSETQ. The whole variable domain, filled in from reference TRBV5-1 and TRBJ1-5, reads KAGVTQTPRYLIKTRGQQVTLSCSPISGHRSVSWYQQTPGQGLQFLFEYFSETQRNKGNFPGRFSGRQFSNSRSEMNVSTLELGDSALYLCASSPAGASNQPQHFGDGTRLSIL.

The chain combines TRBV24-1 with TRBJ2-3; tentatively, D is TRBD2 (5 bases). CDR3 size: 15 residues. The ends were cut back, 1 base at V and 2 bases at J, with 9 bases in the middle. CDR1 is KGHDR, CDR2 SFDVKD, per germline. For the CDR3, the DNA is TGTGCCACCAGTGATTTCACTAGTTCCACAGATACGCAGTATTTT. Its protein is CATSDFTSSTDTQYF.

V and J are TRBV6-6 and TRBJ2-5; maybe TRBD2 (6 bases). The germline V gene has CDR1 MNHNY and CDR2 SVGAGI (reference sequence). V shed 2 bases and J shed 9 bases, with 16 bases lying between them. This CDR3 is 14 amino acids long. DNA for the CDR3: TGTGCCAGCAGTTACCAGTCCGGCAGCGGGTCCCAGTACTTC. Protein sequence: CASSYQSGSGSQYF.

The chain recombines TRBV5-8 with TRBJ1-2, with D perhaps TRBD1 (6 bases). V was pared by 3 bases and J by 5 bases, with 11 bases between. The CDR3 has 13 amino acids. CDR1 and CDR2 (germline): SGHTS, YDEGEE. The CDR3 sequence is CASSSRGRYGYTF. CDR3 nucleotides: TGTGCCAGCAGCTCGAGGGGGAGATATGGCTACACCTTC. Using reference TRBV5-8 and TRBJ1-2 for the parts outside the CDR3, the full variable domain is EAGVTQSPTHLIKTRGQQATLRCSPISGHTSVYWYQQALGLGLQFLLWYDEGEERNRGNFPPRFSGRQFPNYSSELNVNALELEDSALYLCASSSRGRYGYTFGSGTRLTVV.